These 9 T cell receptor beta chains came from one sample sequenced in a study of shared clonotypes between healthy human individuals. Terminally differentiated effector memory CD45RA+ cells were left out of the naive CD8 fraction, which was CD45RO-negative and positively selected for CCR7. Produced via immunoSEQ multiplex PCR; TCRdb's table is partial and in-frame only. The table includes millions of clones, 90% to 95% detected once. The sequenced sample was naive CD8+ T cells from PBMCs. The origin of the receptors is a man aged 18 to 35 in good health. Some clones in this sample may be carry-over from other donors' samples.

The chain carries TRBV27 and TRBJ2-1, with a tentative D call TRBD2 (5 bases). With 4 bases removed from V and 10 bases from J, the gap between germline ends came to 11 bases. This CDR3 has 12 amino acids. Per the germline V gene, CDR1 is MNHEY and CDR2 is SMNVEV (reference sequence). The CDR3 loop reads CASSSLAGEQFF. The CDR3 bases are TGTGCCAGCAGTTCTCTAGCTGGAGAGCAGTTCTTC.

The CDR3 reads CASSPSVSSGGTYEQYF. CDR3 DNA: TGCGCCAGCAGCCCATCGGTTTCTAGCGGGGGAACCTACGAGCAGTACTTC. The chain joins TRBV4-3 to TRBJ2-5; 10 positions agree with TRBD2. The last part of the DNA fits TRBJ2-7 better; the J call may be wrong. This CDR3 comprises 17 residues. Germline-derived CDR1 and CDR2 are LGHNA and YSLEER.

This chain joins TRBV9 and TRBJ2-1; D not resolved. Trimming took 5 bases from V and 0 from J, leaving 12 bases between them. This CDR3 is built from 15 residues. Germline V CDR1 and CDR2: SGDLS, YYNGEE. In DNA form, the CDR3 reads TGTGCCAGCAGTCCGGGTTCGAGCTCCTACAATGAGCAGTTCTTC. Amino acid sequence: CASSPGSSSYNEQFF.

The chain employs TRBV7-9 and TRBJ1-2; D gene uncertain. Trimming removed 2 bases at V and 5 bases at J, with 15 bases between. This CDR3 is 15 amino acids long. Germline CDR1 is SEHNR and CDR2 is FQNEAQ (reference sequence). The CDR3 nucleotides are TGTGCCAGCAGCTTAAGGCAGGACCGGGCGTATGGCTACACCTTC. It codes for CASSLRQDRAYGYTF.

The CDR3 DNA sequence: TGTGCCAGCAGCTCCTACTCCCGCACAGATACGCAGTATTTT. Translation gives CASSSYSRTDTQYF. The V gene is TRBV7-9, the J gene TRBJ2-3; no reliable D call. The CDR3 has 14 amino acids. V lost 4 bases and J 1 base, leaving 9 bases between the germline ends. Germline values: CDR1 SEHNR, CDR2 FQNEAQ (reference sequence).

The gene calls are TRBV4-2 and TRBJ2-3; D unresolved. The V end was cut by 4 bases, the J end by 10 bases, with 15 bases between. Germline CDR1 LGHNA, CDR2 YNFKEQ. The length of the CDR3 is 13 residues. CDR3 region: CASSPPADVSQYF. As DNA, the CDR3 is TGTGCCAGCAGCCCCCCCGCAGACGTGTCGCAGTATTTT.

J is TRBJ2-7 and V is TRBV7-9; 10 nucleotides match TRBD1. V dropped 5 bases and J dropped 11; count of bases not matched to a gene: 3. In germline, CDR1 is SEHNR, CDR2 FQNEAQ (reference sequence). CDR3 size: 11 residues. The CDR3 here is CASSQGTGEYF. The CDR3 DNA is TGTGCCAGCAGCCAGGGGACAGGGGAGTACTTC.

The chain joins TRBV6-7 to TRBJ1-5; 7 bases are shared with TRBD1. TRBV6-7 is labeled an ORF, and its function is uncertain. With V trimmed by 7 bases and J by 6 bases, 6 bases remained unmatched. This CDR3 is built from 13 residues. CDR3 nucleotide sequence: TGTGCCAGCAAAAGAGGGGGCGCTCAGCCCCAGCATTTT. Translating gives CASKRGGAQPQHF.

This clone has just a few counts. Distinct nucleotide sequences in the sample also encode this CDR3. V is TRBV29-1 and J is TRBJ2-7, with a tentative D call TRBD2 (6 bases). Germline assignment: CDR1 SQVTM and CDR2 ANQGSEA. This CDR3 has 13 residues. V was cut by 2 bases and J by 2 bases, with 10 bases left in between. The CDR3 reads CSVEMGTPYEQYF. DNA of the CDR3: TGCAGCGTTGAAATGGGGACTCCCTACGAGCAGTACTTC.